This TCR beta chain was sequenced in a study of technical replicates of blood from four donors. The germline V gene encodes CDR1 SNHLY and CDR2 FYNNEI. This CDR3 is built from 14 residues. With V trimmed by 7 bases and J by 1 base, 5 bases remained unmatched. Measured with immunoSEQ multiplex PCR; TCRdb has only the in-frame clones, and not every one. This table holds some 49,000 clones, 90% to 95% found once. The sequence was obtained from a human donor in good health. Some clones in this sample may be carry-over from other donors' samples. The J gene is TRBJ2-7, the V gene TRBV2, with 9 bases that match TRBD1. The source material was PBMCs. The CDR3 loop reads CASIGDRGSYEQYF. As DNA, the CDR3 is TGTGCCAGCATTGGAGACAGGGGGTCCTACGAGCAGTACTTC.